The 18 T cell receptor beta chains listed next were all sequenced from one sample in a study of shared clonotypes between healthy human individuals. Clones were sequenced by immunoSEQ multiplex PCR, and TCRdb holds only the in-frame ones, with some missing. This table holds just over 2,000,000 clones, roughly 94% found once. It was CD45RO-negative cells, positively selected for CCR7, that made up naive CD8 cells, with terminally differentiated effector memory CD45RA+ cells excluded. Specimen: naive CD8+ T cells sorted from blood. The receptor set was obtained from a young man in good health.

The chain links TRBV5-4 to TRBJ2-1; a possible D gene is TRBD2 (5 bases). V lost 4 bases and J lost 8, with 10 bases in between. CDR3 size: 12 residues. The germline V gene encodes CDR1 SGHNT and CDR2 YYREEE (reference sequence). This CDR3 is CASSLSADEQFF. Here the CDR3 DNA reads TGTGCCAGCAGCCTTAGCGCCGATGAGCAGTTCTTC.

V gene TRBV5-6 combines with J gene TRBJ1-2, with D perhaps matching TRBD1 (5 bases). CDR3 length equals 14 residues. Trimming took off 2 bases at V and 4 bases at J, with 12 bases between the two ends. The V gene's germline CDR1 is SGHDT and CDR2 YYEEEE. The CDR3 loop is CASSFLNRLYGYTF. The CDR3 DNA reads as TGTGCCAGCAGCTTCCTCAACAGGCTCTATGGCTACACCTTC.

The chain recombines TRBV13 with TRBJ2-2; a possible D gene is TRBD1 (5 bases). This CDR3 comprises 17 residues. Trimming stripped 6 bases from V and 3 bases from J, with 20 bases between. The germline V gene encodes CDR1 PRHDT and CDR2 FYEKMQ (reference sequence). The CDR3 protein is CASSYNSDTRHTGELFF. CDR3 coding DNA: TGTGCCAGCAGTTATAACTCGGACACACGACACACCGGGGAGCTGTTTTTT.

This chain joins TRBV7-9 and TRBJ1-4; TRBD1 is a possible D gene (6 bases). This CDR3 spans 15 amino acids. The germline gives CDR1 SEHNR, CDR2 FQNEAQ (reference sequence). V lost 2 bases, J lost 8 bases, and 15 bases lay in between. CDR3 nucleotide sequence: TGTGCCAGCAGCTTATCGGTGGGGGCCGAAGAAAAACTGTTTTTT. It is translated as CASSLSVGAEEKLFF. Full variable domain (outside the CDR3, taken from reference TRBV7-9 and TRBJ1-4): DTGVSQNPRHKITKRGQNVTFRCDPISEHNRLYWYRQTLGQGPEFLTYFQNEAQLEKSRLLSDRFSAERPKGSFSTLEIQRTEQGDSAMYLCASSLSVGAEEKLFFGSGTQLSVL.

This clone has just one count. The chain recombines TRBV2 with TRBJ2-2; 9 bases fit TRBD1. The CDR3 spans 14 residues. Losses at the gene ends were 10 bases for V and 6 bases for J; bases not matched to a gene: 9. Per germline, CDR1 SNHLY and CDR2 FYNNEI. The CDR3 nucleotides read TGTGCCATTCCGGGACAGGGTGCCCCCGGGGAGCTGTTTTTT. It yields the protein CAIPGQGAPGELFF.

V and J are TRBV7-9 and TRBJ1-1; D call uncertain. The germline V gene has CDR1 SEHNR and CDR2 FQNEAQ (reference sequence). Trimming left V 7 bases short and J 5 bases short, with 8 bases between. The CDR3 loop spans 11 amino acids. The CDR3 coding sequence is TGTGCCAGCACCGAGGCGACTGAAGCTTTCTTT. This codes for CASTEATEAFF.

The chain joins TRBV29-1 to TRBJ1-4, with 9 bases matching TRBD1. This CDR3 comprises 15 residues. Trimming took 7 bases from V and 5 from J; bases not matched to a gene: 11. Germline values: CDR1 SQVTM, CDR2 ANQGSEA. CDR3 nucleotide sequence: TGCAGCGCGACACATTCCGGGACAGGGAATGAAAAACTGTTTTTT. This codes for CSATHSGTGNEKLFF.

V usage is TRBV15 and J usage is TRBJ1-1; D gene ambiguous. V dropped 5 bases and J dropped 6 bases, with 13 bases sitting between them. The CDR3 is made up of 13 amino acids. Germline V lookup: CDR1 LNHNV, CDR2 YYDKDF (reference sequence). This CDR3 reads CATSAGYVAEAFF. The CDR3 coding sequence is TGTGCCACCAGCGCCGGATACGTCGCTGAAGCTTTCTTT.

The V and J genes are TRBV7-6 and TRBJ2-7, with D perhaps being TRBD1 or TRBD2 (5 bases each). The germline CDR1 and CDR2 sequences are SGHVS and FNYEAQ. V was trimmed by 6 bases and J by 2 bases, leaving 20 bases between them. This CDR3 region has 16 residues. The CDR3 spells CASSLVSGDPTYEQYF. The CDR3 nucleotides read TGTGCCAGCAGTCTAGTCTCCGGGGACCCGACCTACGAGCAGTACTTC.

CDR3 nucleotides: TGTGCCAGCAGTTCCTATGGACCGAACGACTACGAGCAGTACTTC. Residues: CASSSYGPNDYEQYF. This chain uses TRBV6-5 with TRBJ2-7; D gene uncertain. Germline CDR1 reads MNHEY; CDR2 reads SVGAGI. Trimming left V 4 bases short and J 3 bases short, with 16 bases between. CDR3 length: 15 amino acids.

Regarding this clone: Other DNA sequences within the sample encode an identical CDR3. The chain combines TRBV7-9 with TRBJ2-7; D may match TRBD1 or TRBD2 (5 bases each). In germline, CDR1 is SEHNR, CDR2 FQNEAQ (reference sequence). Trimming removed 1 base at V and 2 bases at J, with 9 bases between. This CDR3 contains 14 residues. This CDR3 reads CASSLVGTAYEQYF. The CDR3 DNA reads as TGTGCCAGCAGCTTAGTCGGGACGGCCTACGAGCAGTACTTC.

The rearrangement links TRBV4-3 to TRBJ1-6; no firm D call. The germline gives CDR1 LGHNA, CDR2 YSLEER. The CDR3 is 17 residues long. V was shortened by 4 bases and J by 0 bases, with 13 bases between the two germline ends. The CDR3 here is CASSLRTDSSYNSPLHF. The DNA for the CDR3 is TGCGCCAGCAGCCTCCGGACCGATAGCTCCTATAATTCACCCCTCCACTTT.

This clone was picked up one time. This chain uses TRBV28 with TRBJ2-7; D gene uncertain. Trimming removed 2 bases from V and 4 bases from J, with 12 bases in between. The CDR3 length is 14 residues. Germline loops: CDR1 MDHEN, CDR2 SYDVKM. CDR3 in DNA: TGTGCCAGCAGTTTACGGGTTGTAGAATACGAGCAGTACTTC. The encoded protein is CASSLRVVEYEQYF.

The J gene is TRBJ2-7, the V gene TRBV5-1; 7 bases match TRBD1. The junction had 3 bases not matched to a gene; V was cut back by 2 bases and J by 1 base. Germline V lookup: CDR1 SGHRS, CDR2 YFSETQ. The CDR3 is 14 residues long. This CDR3 is CASSFARGSYEQYF. CDR3 DNA: TGCGCCAGCAGCTTTGCCAGGGGGTCCTACGAGCAGTACTTC.

In this sample, this clone turned up once. This rearrangement joins TRBV7-2 to TRBJ2-1, with D perhaps matching TRBD2 (5 bases). The germline V gene has CDR1 SGHTA and CDR2 FQGNSA. V gave up 1 base and J gave up 7 bases, with 11 bases separating them. This CDR3 region has 14 residues. DNA of the CDR3: TGTGCCAGCAGCTTAGAGCGGACGAGTAATGAGCAGTTCTTC. Its protein is CASSLERTSNEQFF.

V gene TRBV9 combines with J gene TRBJ2-1; 9 nucleotides agree with TRBD2. From germline, CDR1 is SGDLS and CDR2 YYNGEE. The CDR3 has 16 residues. J was trimmed by 4 bases and V by 0 bases; bases with no gene match: 5. Here the CDR3 DNA reads TGTGCCAGCAGCGTAGCGAGCGGGGGGACTTACAATGAGCAGTTCTTC. Amino acids: CASSVASGGTYNEQFF.

The V and J genes are TRBV27 and TRBJ1-6; D is perhaps TRBD1 (6 bases). V was trimmed by 3 bases and J by 10 bases, leaving 13 bases between them. The CDR3 runs to 14 residues. Germline-derived CDR1 and CDR2 are MNHEY and SMNVEV (reference sequence). The CDR3 is CASSFPGRGSPLHF. In nucleotides, the CDR3 is TGTGCCAGCAGTTTTCCCGGAAGGGGGTCACCCCTCCACTTT.

The chain carries TRBV28 and TRBJ2-3; tentatively, D is TRBD1 or TRBD2 (5 bases each). The CDR3 length is 13 residues. Germline loops: CDR1 MDHEN, CDR2 SYDVKM. The V and J ends lost 10 bases and 6 bases respectively, with 17 bases between them. The CDR3 reads CATGGVGRDTQYF. The CDR3 DNA reads as TGTGCCACTGGGGGTGTGGGAAGGGATACGCAGTATTTT.